This TCR beta chain comes out of a study of chemoradiotherapy in HPV16-positive cancers. Repertoires were sampled repeatedly during chemoradiotherapy. V was pared by 1 base and J by 3 bases, with 3 bases of the junction left unmatched. This CDR3 region has 15 residues. CDR1 is SGHTA, CDR2 FQGNSA, per germline. The study's findings and limits: HPV-specific T cells were functionally defined from only a couple of HPV16-positive patients.

Details on this clone: Its matching antigen is unknown.

Produced via immunoSEQ multiplex PCR; TCRdb's table is partial and in-frame only. The sample has thousands of clones; roughly 90% are singletons. The rearrangement joins TRBV7-2 to TRBJ2-1; 7 bases agree with TRBD1. The input for sequencing was tumor tissue, taken from a patient who underwent chemoradiotherapy. The TCR sequence derives from a human donor with HPV-associated anogenital cancer. DNA of the CDR3: TGTGCCAGCAGCTTAGAGAGGGGGCACTACAATGAGCAGTTCTTC. This gives the protein CASSLERGHYNEQFF.